This T cell receptor beta chain was profiled in a study of post-analysis software for immune sequencing data. In the study overall: The study covered relapsing-remitting, secondary progressive and progressive-relapsing courses of multiple sclerosis.

With V trimmed by 7 bases and J by 3 bases, 9 bases remained unmatched. CDR3 length equals 14 residues. CDR1 SGHDT and CDR2 YYEEEE come from the germline V gene. With respect to this clonotype: What it binds is not known.

Study-level findings and limits: Controls significantly exceeded multiple sclerosis patients in normalized Chao1 diversity. Batch-matched samples strongly co-clustered by F measure. Relative to controls, patients had 5 or 6 TRBV segments at higher frequency, with TRBV5-6, TRBV5-1 and TRBV20-1 among these.

Tagging with unique molecular identifiers was a feature of the TCR beta cDNA libraries. The T cell input of roughly 1 to 11 million gave about 500,000 cDNA molecules. Each CDR3 protein is one row after TCRdb ran MiXCR on the PCR reads. The table lists around 440,000 distinct CDR3 sequences, nearly 45% of them singletons. The sequencing sample was made of blood. The receptor's source is a girl aged 5-17 years with multiple sclerosis. The rearrangement joins TRBV5-6 to TRBJ2-7; 8 bases agree with TRBD2. The CDR3 is CASGTGTRHYEQYF. The CDR3 nucleotides read TGTGCCAGCGGTACCGGGACTAGGCACTACGAGCAGTACTTC.